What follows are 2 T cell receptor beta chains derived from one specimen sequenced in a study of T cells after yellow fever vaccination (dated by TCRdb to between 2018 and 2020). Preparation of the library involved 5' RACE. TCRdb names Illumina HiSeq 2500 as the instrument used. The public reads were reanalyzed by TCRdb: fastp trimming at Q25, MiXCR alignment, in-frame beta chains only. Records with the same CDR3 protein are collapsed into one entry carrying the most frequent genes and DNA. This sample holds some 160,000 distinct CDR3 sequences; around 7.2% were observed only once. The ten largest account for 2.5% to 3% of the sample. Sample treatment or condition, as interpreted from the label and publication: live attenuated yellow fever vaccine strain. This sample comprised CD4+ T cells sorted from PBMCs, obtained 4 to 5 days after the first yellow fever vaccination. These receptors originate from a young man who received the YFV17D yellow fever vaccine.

The CDR3 nucleotides read TGTGCCATCGGAATGGCCAAAAACATTCAGTACTTC. Translated: CAIGMAKNIQYF. V usage is TRBV10-3 and J usage is TRBJ2-4; D not certain. With 8 bases removed from V and 1 base from J, the gap between germline ends came to 6 bases. Germline V gene sequence: CDR1 ENHRY, CDR2 SYGVKD. The CDR3 runs to 12 residues.

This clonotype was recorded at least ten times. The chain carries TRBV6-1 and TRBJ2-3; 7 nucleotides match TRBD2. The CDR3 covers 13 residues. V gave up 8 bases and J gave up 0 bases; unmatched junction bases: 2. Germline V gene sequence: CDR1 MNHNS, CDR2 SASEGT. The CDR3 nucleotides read TGTGCCAGCGGACTAGTTAGCACAGATACGCAGTATTTT. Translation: CASGLVSTDTQYF.